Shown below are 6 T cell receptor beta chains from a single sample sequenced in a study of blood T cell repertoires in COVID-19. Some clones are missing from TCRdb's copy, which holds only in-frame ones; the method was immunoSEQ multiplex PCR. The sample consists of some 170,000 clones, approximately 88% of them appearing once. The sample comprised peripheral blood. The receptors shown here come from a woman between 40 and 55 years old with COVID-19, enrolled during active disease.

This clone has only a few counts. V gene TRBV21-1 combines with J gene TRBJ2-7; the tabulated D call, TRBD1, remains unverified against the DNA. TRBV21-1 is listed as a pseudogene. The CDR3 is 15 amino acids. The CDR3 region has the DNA TGTGCCAGCAGCAAAGCCCGACAGGCCTCCTACGAGCAGTACTTC. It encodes CASSKARQASYEQYF.

In DNA, the CDR3 is TGTGCCAGCAGTACAGCGGGGGAGCAGTTCTTC. Its protein is CASSTAGEQFF. V and J are TRBV27 and TRBJ2-1; 7 bases agree with TRBD2. The CDR3 runs 11 residues. Looked up from germline, CDR1 is MNHEY and CDR2 is SMNVEV (reference sequence). Trimming took 5 bases from V and 10 from J; bases not matched to a gene: 2.

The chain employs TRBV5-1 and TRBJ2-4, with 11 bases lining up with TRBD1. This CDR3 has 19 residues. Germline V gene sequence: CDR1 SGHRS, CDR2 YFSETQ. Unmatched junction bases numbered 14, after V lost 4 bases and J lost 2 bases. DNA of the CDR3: TGCGCCAGCAGCCCCCGGGACAGGGGGATCTCGAGCTCCAAAAACATTCAGTACTTC. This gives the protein CASSPRDRGISSSKNIQYF.

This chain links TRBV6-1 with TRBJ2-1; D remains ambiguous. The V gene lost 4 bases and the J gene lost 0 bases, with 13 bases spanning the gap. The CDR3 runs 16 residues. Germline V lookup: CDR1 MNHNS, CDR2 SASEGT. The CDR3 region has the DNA TGTGCCAGCAGTGCCCCTCGACACAGCTCCTACAATGAGCAGTTCTTC. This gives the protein CASSAPRHSSYNEQFF.

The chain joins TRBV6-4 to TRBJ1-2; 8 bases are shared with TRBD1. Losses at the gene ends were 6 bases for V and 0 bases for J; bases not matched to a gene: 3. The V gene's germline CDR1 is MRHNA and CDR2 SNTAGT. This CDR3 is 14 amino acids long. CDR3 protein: CASSQGAPNYGYTF. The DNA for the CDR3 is TGTGCCAGCAGCCAGGGGGCCCCTAACTATGGCTACACCTTC.

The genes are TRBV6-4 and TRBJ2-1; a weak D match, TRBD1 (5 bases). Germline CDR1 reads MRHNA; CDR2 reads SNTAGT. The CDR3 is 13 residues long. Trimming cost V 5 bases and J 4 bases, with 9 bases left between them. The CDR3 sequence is CASSPQGYNEQFF. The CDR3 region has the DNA TGTGCCAGCAGTCCCCAGGGTTACAATGAGCAGTTCTTC.